This paragraph covers one TCR beta chain sequence. This entry comes from a study of graft-versus-host responses after intestinal transplantation. At the level of the study: In this cohort, recipients had multivisceral, liver-intestinal, or isolated intestinal transplants. Anti-thymocyte globulin served as induction for all recipients, who then took tacrolimus and steroids for about 3 years.

Sequencing used immunoSEQ multiplex PCR; TCRdb keeps in-frame clones, though not all of them. The repertoire holds about 27,000 clones, over 85% seen once, with less than 0.85% in the top ten. V was shortened by 0 bases and J by 0 bases, with 15 bases between the two germline ends. Germline lookup yields CDR1 LNHNV and CDR2 YYDKDF (reference sequence). The CDR3 runs 18 residues. The chain has TRBV15 and TRBJ2-4; D might be TRBD1 (5 bases). This clonotype originated in a human patient who received an intestinal transplant, so some T cells may come from the graft donor. Material: PBMCs, obtained 30 days after intestinal transplant. Written as DNA, the CDR3 is TGTGCCACCAGCAGAGAGTCTCAGGGCCTACTAGCCAAAAACATTCAGTACTTC. Amino acids: CATSRESQGLLAKNIQYF.